What follows is one TCR beta chain and its context. Trimming left V 1 base short and J 3 bases short, with 12 bases between. Germline-derived CDR1 and CDR2 are SGHAT and FQNNGV. This CDR3 contains 15 residues. This sample was taken from a study of CD4 and CD8 cells across lung adenocarcinoma regions. Localized lung adenocarcinoma, a non-small cell lung cancer, affected the donors. TCRdb fed the PCR reads into MiXCR, producing one record per CDR3 protein. This table has about 6,800 distinct CDR3 sequences, around half appearing once. The V and J genes are TRBV11-2 and TRBJ2-5, with a weak D call TRBD2 (6 bases). Sequenced input: CD8+ T cells from the center of a lung tumor. This sequence originates from a male donor with lung adenocarcinoma. The CD4 and CD8 labels of this study may be unreliable. The CDR3 region has the DNA TGTGCCAGCAGCTTAGGGCCTGGACTAAAAGAGACCCAGTACTTC. Translation: CASSLGPGLKETQYF.